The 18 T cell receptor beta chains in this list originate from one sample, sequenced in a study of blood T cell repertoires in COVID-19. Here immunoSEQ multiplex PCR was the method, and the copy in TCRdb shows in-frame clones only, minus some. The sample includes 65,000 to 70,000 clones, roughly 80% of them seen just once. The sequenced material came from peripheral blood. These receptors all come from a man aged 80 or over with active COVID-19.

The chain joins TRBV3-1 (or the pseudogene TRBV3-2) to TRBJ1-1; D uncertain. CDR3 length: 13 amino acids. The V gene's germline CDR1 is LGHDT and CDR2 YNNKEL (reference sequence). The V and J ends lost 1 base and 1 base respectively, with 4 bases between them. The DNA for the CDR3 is TGTGCCAGCAGCCAAGTTAGGAACACTGAAGCTTTCTTT. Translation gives CASSQVRNTEAFF.

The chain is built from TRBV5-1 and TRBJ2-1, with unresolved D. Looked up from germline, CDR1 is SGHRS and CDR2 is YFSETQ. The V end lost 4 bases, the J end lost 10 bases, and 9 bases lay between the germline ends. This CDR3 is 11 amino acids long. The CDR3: CASSPEREQFF. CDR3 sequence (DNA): TGCGCCAGCAGCCCCGAGAGAGAGCAGTTCTTC.

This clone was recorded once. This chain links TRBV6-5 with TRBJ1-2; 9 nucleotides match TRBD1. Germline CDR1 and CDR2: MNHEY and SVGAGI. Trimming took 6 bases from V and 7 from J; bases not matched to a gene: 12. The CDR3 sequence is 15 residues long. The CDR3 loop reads CASRNPGQGRSGYTF. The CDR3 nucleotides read TGTGCCAGCAGGAACCCGGGACAGGGTAGAAGTGGCTACACCTTC.

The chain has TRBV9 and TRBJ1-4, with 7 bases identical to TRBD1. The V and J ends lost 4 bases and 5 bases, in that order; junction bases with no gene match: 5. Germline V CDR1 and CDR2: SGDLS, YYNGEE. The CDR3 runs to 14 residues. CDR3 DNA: TGTGCCAGCAGCACCGGGACAGCAAATGAAAAACTGTTTTTT. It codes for CASSTGTANEKLFF.

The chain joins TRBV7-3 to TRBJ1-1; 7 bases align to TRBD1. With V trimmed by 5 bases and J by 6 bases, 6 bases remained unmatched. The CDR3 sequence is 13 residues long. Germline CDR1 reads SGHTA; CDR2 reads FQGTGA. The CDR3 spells CASSQLDRAEAFF. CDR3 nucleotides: TGTGCCAGCAGCCAACTAGACAGGGCTGAAGCTTTCTTT. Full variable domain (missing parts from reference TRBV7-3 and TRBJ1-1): GAGVSQTPSNKVTEKGKYVELRCDPISGHTALYWYRQSLGQGPEFLIYFQGTGAADDSGLPNDRFFAVRPEGSVSTLKIQRTERGDSAVYLCASSQLDRAEAFFGQGTRLTVV.

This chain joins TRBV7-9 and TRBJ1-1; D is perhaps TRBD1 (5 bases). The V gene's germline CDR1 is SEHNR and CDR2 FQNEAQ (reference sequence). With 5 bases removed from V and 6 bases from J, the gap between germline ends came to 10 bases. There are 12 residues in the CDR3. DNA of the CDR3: TGTGCCAGCAGCCCTTGGGGCTCTGAAGCTTTCTTT. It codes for CASSPWGSEAFF.

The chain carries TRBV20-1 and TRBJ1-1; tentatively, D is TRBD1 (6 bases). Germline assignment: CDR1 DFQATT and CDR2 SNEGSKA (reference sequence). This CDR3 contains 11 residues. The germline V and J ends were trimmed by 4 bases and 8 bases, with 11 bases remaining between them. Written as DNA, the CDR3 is TGCAGTGCTAATATCGGACAGGAAGCTTTCTTT. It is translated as CSANIGQEAFF.

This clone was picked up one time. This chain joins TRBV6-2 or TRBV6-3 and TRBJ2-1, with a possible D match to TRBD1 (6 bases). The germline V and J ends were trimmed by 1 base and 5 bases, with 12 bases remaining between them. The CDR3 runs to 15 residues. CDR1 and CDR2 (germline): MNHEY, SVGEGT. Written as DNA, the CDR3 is TGTGCCAGCAGTTACTACCAGACAGGAAACAATGAGCAGTTCTTC. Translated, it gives CASSYYQTGNNEQFF.

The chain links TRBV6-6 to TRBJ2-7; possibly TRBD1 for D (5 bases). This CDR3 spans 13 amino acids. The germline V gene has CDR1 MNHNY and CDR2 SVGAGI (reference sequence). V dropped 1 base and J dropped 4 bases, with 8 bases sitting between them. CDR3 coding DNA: TGTGCCAGCAGTTACTTGACAGAGTACGAGCAGTACTTC. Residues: CASSYLTEYEQYF.

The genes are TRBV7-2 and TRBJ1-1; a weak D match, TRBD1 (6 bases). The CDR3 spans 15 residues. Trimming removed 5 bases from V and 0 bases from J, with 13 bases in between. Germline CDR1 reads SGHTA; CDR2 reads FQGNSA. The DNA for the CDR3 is TGTGCCAGCAGCACAACAGGGTTCATGAACACTGAAGCTTTCTTT. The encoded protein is CASSTTGFMNTEAFF.

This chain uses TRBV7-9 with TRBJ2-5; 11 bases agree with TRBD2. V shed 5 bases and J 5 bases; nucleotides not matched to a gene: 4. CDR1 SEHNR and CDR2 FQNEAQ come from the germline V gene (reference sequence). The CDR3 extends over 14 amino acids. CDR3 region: CASSATSGVETQYF. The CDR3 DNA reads TGTGCCAGCAGCGCGACTAGCGGGGTTGAGACCCAGTACTTC.

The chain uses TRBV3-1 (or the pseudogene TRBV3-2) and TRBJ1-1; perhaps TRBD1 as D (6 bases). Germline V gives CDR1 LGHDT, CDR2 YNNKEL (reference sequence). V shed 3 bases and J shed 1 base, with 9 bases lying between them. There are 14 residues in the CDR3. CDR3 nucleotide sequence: TGTGCCAGCAGCCAGTCGACAGGGAACACTGAAGCTTTCTTT. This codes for CASSQSTGNTEAFF.

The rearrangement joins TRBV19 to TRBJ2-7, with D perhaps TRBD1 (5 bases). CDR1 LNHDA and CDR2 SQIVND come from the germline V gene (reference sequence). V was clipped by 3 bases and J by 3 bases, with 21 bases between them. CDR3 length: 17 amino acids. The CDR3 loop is CASSMGGRAYLFYEQYF. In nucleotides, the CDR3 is TGTGCCAGTAGTATGGGTGGCAGGGCTTATCTTTTCTACGAGCAGTACTTC.

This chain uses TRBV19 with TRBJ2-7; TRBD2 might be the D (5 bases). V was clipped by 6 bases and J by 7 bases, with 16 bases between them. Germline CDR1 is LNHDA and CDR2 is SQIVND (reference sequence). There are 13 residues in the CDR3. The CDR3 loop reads CASSIGPRGEQYF. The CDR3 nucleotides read TGTGCCAGTAGCATTGGGCCCAGAGGGGAGCAGTACTTC.

The CDR3 DNA is TGTGCCAGCAGCCAGGAAGCGGGGTCGCCGCAGTTCTTC. This gives the protein CASSQEAGSPQFF. The chain links TRBV3-1 (or the pseudogene TRBV3-2) to TRBJ2-1; 7 nucleotides line up with TRBD2. The ends lost 3 bases at V and 12 bases at J; junction bases unmatched: 8. Germline V gene data show CDR1 as LGHDT and CDR2 as YNNKEL (reference sequence). CDR3 length: 13 residues.

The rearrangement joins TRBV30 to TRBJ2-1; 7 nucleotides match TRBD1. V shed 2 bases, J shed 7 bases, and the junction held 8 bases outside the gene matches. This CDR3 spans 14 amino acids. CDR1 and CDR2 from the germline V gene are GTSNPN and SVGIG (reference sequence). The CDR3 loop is CAWSSYPDRNEQFF. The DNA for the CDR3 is TGTGCCTGGAGTTCTTATCCGGACAGGAATGAGCAGTTCTTC.

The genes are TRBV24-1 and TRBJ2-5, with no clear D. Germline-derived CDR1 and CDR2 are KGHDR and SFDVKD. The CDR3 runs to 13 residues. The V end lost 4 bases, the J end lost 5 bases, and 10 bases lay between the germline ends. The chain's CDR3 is CATSEGVWETQYF. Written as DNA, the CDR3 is TGTGCCACCAGTGAAGGAGTATGGGAGACCCAGTACTTC.

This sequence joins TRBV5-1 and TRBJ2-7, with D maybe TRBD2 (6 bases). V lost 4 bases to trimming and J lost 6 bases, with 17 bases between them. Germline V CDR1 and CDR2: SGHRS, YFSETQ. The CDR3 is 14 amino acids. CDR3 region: CASSPTNFGGEQYF. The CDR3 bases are TGCGCCAGCAGCCCTACCAATTTCGGGGGCGAGCAGTACTTC.